A selection of T cell receptor beta chains follows, all from one sample in a study of blood T cell repertoires in COVID-19. Sequenced by immunoSEQ multiplex PCR; TCRdb stores in-frame clones only, minus some. The table lists approximately 400,000 clones, around 87% of them singletons. The sequencing input was PBMCs or T cells enriched from blood (not recorded which). These receptors came from a man aged 30 to 39 who had recovered from COVID-19. Both conserved end residues are part of each CDR3. D genes are given only for firm matches. Part of the rows lack a size; the others show once, few, many or a class for expanded clones.

>.|TRBV3-1/TRBV3-2|.|TRBJ1-2
CASSQAEGLAGYTF
TGTGCCAGCAGCCAAGCGGAGGGGCTTGCTGGCTACACCTTC
>.|TRBV14|.|TRBJ1-1
CASSHSGGLEAFF
TGTGCCAGCAGCCATTCGGGGGGGCTCGAAGCTTTCTTT
>.|TRBV6-5|few|TRBJ1-1
CASSSGLWTEAFF
TGTGCCAGCAGCTCAGGGTTGTGGACTGAAGCTTTCTTT
>.|TRBV7-9|.|TRBJ1-1
CASSPDQWLTEAFF
TGTGCCAGCAGCCCAGATCAGTGGTTGACTGAAGCTTTCTTT
>.|TRBV7-2|.|TRBJ1-1
CASSLAGSMNTEAFF
TGTGCCAGCAGCTTAGCTGGGAGCATGAACACTGAAGCTTTCTTT
>.|TRBV4-3|.|TRBJ1-1
CASSQDRGTEAFF
TGCGCCAGCAGCCAAGACCGGGGCACTGAAGCTTTCTTT
>TRBD1|TRBV5-1|.|TRBJ2-7
CATKPGQGPYEQYF
TGCGCCACCAAGCCGGGACAGGGTCCCTACGAGCAGTACTTC
>.|TRBV9|.|TRBJ2-7
CASSVATGYPHEQYF
TGTGCCAGCAGCGTAGCTACAGGGTATCCCCACGAGCAGTACTTC
>.|TRBV11-2|.|TRBJ1-2
CASSLTTGYGYTF
TGTGCCAGCAGCTTAACTACAGGCTATGGCTACACCTTC
>TRBD1|TRBV5-1|.|TRBJ1-1
CASSTLGQQNTEAFF
TGCGCCAGCAGCACCTTGGGACAGCAGAACACTGAAGCTTTCTTT
>TRBD1|TRBV19|.|TRBJ2-3
CASSIGQDGTQYF
TGTGCCAGTAGTATCGGACAGGACGGTACGCAGTATTTT
>TRBD1|TRBV6-5|.|TRBJ2-3
CASRTGYTDTQYF
TGTGCCAGCAGGACAGGGTACACAGATACGCAGTATTTT
>.|TRBV5-1|.|TRBJ1-4
CASSLEGRVATNEKLFF
TGCGCCAGCAGCTTGGAGGGCAGGGTCGCAACTAATGAAAAACTGTTTTTT
>.|TRBV4-2|.|TRBJ1-2
CASSQVSGPNYGYTF
TGTGCCAGCAGCCAAGTCTCAGGGCCTAACTATGGCTACACCTTC
>.|TRBV7-2|.|TRBJ1-5
CASSFLENQPQHF
TGTGCCAGCAGCTTTCTAGAAAATCAGCCCCAGCATTTT
>.|TRBV27|once|TRBJ1-5
CASSQGSSNQPQHF
TGTGCCAGCAGTCAGGGTTCGAGCAATCAGCCCCAGCATTTT
>.|TRBV11-2|.|TRBJ2-7
CASSLDSARETYEQYF
TGTGCCAGCAGCTTAGATTCAGCTAGGGAGACCTACGAGCAGTACTTC
>.|TRBV15|.|TRBJ2-4
CATSNEKGGNIQYF
TGTGCCACCAGCAACGAAAAGGGAGGTAACATTCAGTACTTC
>.|TRBV19|.|TRBJ1-6
CASRTVGAGSYNSPLHF
TGTGCCAGTAGAACAGTTGGTGCTGGCTCCTATAATTCACCCCTCCACTTT
>.|TRBV5-1|.|TRBJ1-3
CASSAGALSGNTIYF
TGCGCCAGCTCTGCAGGGGCCCTCTCTGGAAACACCATATATTTT
>TRBD1|TRBV2|.|TRBJ1-2
CARGGQGYGYTF
TGTGCCAGAGGGGGACAGGGGTATGGCTACACCTTC
>.|TRBV7-8|.|TRBJ1-1
CASRRQLNTEAFF
TGTGCCAGCAGAAGACAGCTGAACACTGAAGCTTTCTTT
>.|TRBV11-2|few|TRBJ1-2
CASSTPWHMNGYTF
TGTGCCAGCAGCACCCCCTGGCATATGAATGGCTACACCTTC
>TRBD2|TRBV2|once|TRBJ2-7
CASSGWEGSYEQYF
TGTGCCAGCAGTGGGTGGGAGGGCTCCTACGAGCAGTACTTC
>TRBD2|TRBV27|.|TRBJ2-1
CASSLWTSRDEQFF
TGTGCCAGCAGTTTATGGACTAGCCGGGATGAGCAGTTCTTC
>TRBD2|TRBV7-9|once|TRBJ2-1
CASSYAGLAVPGNEQFF
TGTGCCAGCAGCTACGCGGGACTAGCGGTACCTGGCAATGAGCAGTTCTTC
>.|TRBV5-1|.|TRBJ1-1
CASSSAGDPNTEAFF
TGCGCCAGCAGCTCCGCAGGGGACCCGAACACTGAAGCTTTCTTT
>TRBD1|TRBV6-1|.|TRBJ1-3
CASSEPGGPPGNTIYF
TGTGCCAGCAGTGAACCAGGGGGGCCCCCTGGAAACACCATATATTTT
>.|TRBV7-9|.|TRBJ2-5
CASSLGVLLQETQYF
TGTGCCAGCAGCTTGGGCGTTTTACTGCAAGAGACCCAGTACTTC
>TRBD1|TRBV5-1|.|TRBJ1-2
CASGQGQGASNYGYTF
TGCGCCAGCGGCCAGGGACAGGGGGCGTCTAACTATGGCTACACCTTC
>.|TRBV19|.|TRBJ1-2
CASSIAVDFGYTF
TGTGCCAGTAGTATAGCGGTGGACTTTGGCTACACCTTC
>TRBD1|TRBV15|.|TRBJ1-5
CATSRRDRRNQPQHF
TGTGCCACCAGCAGACGGGACAGACGCAATCAGCCCCAGCATTTT
>TRBD1|TRBV19|.|TRBJ1-2
CASSIPTGGKSNYGYTF
TGTGCCAGTAGTATTCCGACAGGGGGGAAATCTAACTATGGCTACACCTTC
>.|TRBV4-2|.|TRBJ2-5
CASSLSKRETQYF
TGTGCCAGCAGCCTTTCGAAGAGGGAGACCCAGTACTTC
>.|TRBV7-2|.|TRBJ1-2
CASSPGGYYGYTF
TGTGCCAGCAGCCCTGGGGGGTACTATGGCTACACCTTC
>TRBD1|TRBV27|few|TRBJ1-1
CASSIHRGTEAFF
TGTGCCAGCAGTATTCACAGGGGCACTGAAGCTTTCTTT
>TRBD2|TRBV10-1|.|TRBJ2-1
CASSGSGGPYNEQFF
TGCGCCAGCAGTGGAAGCGGGGGACCCTACAATGAGCAGTTCTTC
>.|TRBV30|.|TRBJ1-2
CAWREGTWGYTF
TGTGCCTGGAGAGAGGGCACTTGGGGCTACACCTTC
>TRBD1|TRBV7-6|.|TRBJ1-3
CASSQMTGGGNTIYF
TGTGCCAGCAGCCAGATGACAGGGGGAGGAAACACCATATATTTT
>TRBD1|TRBV7-9|once|TRBJ2-3
CASVRGTGVSSDTQYF
TGTGCCAGCGTTCGGGGGACAGGGGTGAGTTCGGATACGCAGTATTTT
>.|TRBV7-3|.|TRBJ1-1
CASSFNRETEAFF
TGTGCCAGCAGCTTTAACAGGGAGACTGAAGCTTTCTTT
>.|TRBV5-6|.|TRBJ1-2
CASSLTRGYGYTF
TGTGCCAGCAGCTTGACCAGGGGATATGGCTACACCTTC
>TRBD1|TRBV14|.|TRBJ1-4
CASNQGGREKLFF
TGTGCCAGCAACCAGGGGGGTCGGGAAAAACTGTTTTTT
>.|TRBV19|many|TRBJ1-6
CASSISEQGFNAPLHF
TGTGCCAGTAGTATAAGCGAACAGGGATTTAACGCACCCCTCCACTTT
>TRBD2|TRBV6-5|.|TRBJ2-5
CASTKTSGYQETQYF
TGTGCCAGCACCAAGACTAGCGGGTACCAAGAGACCCAGTACTTC